The clone carrying this TCR beta chain has just a few counts. Its antigen remains unknown. The data were obtained in a study of molecular identifiers for immune sequencing clone quantification. General observations from the study: Shared barcodes on identical TCR molecules could underestimate the sizes of highly expanded clones. Spiked Jurkat TCR RNA equal to one cell could reportedly be picked out among 1 million or so naive cells.

The CDR3 loop spans 15 amino acids. Trimming took off 1 base at V and 7 bases at J, with 16 bases between the two ends. Germline V gene sequence: CDR1 SGHVS, CDR2 FNYEAQ. One entry per CDR3 protein, called by TCRdb with MiXCR from the PCR reads. The sample yields 400,000 to 600,000 distinct CDR3 sequences, around 23% seen once. Based on a CD8+CD4-CCR7+CD45RA+ profile, naive CD8 T cells were sorted. This receptor was identified in a human donor in good health. Some libraries in this study had Jurkat cell RNA spiked in. V usage is TRBV7-6 and J usage is TRBJ1-2; perhaps TRBD1 as D (5 bases). The material sequenced was naive CD8+ T cells from blood, with Jurkat cell RNA spiked in. The subset was: FACS-sorted CD8+CD4-CCR7+CD45RA+ naive T cells. The DNA for the CDR3 is TGTGCCAGCAGCTTAGATTTAGCGGCAGGGTTTGGCTACACCTTC. Its translation is CASSLDLAAGFGYTF.